The text below deals with one T cell receptor (beta chain). The data were obtained in a study of blood T cell repertoires in COVID-19. Study in general: The study drew acute and convalescent COVID-19 samples from the United States, Italy and Spain. In each case, the material was cDNA or gDNA derived from T cells, B-cell-depleted T cells, or PBMCs.

Authors' methods: Using reference gene primer amplification, nucleated cell counts were estimated. Data came from immunoSEQ multiplex PCR; TCRdb stores just in-frame clones and leaves some out. The DNA was the basis for D and trimming; V, J and clone size are from that table. The sample holds 150,000 to 200,000 clones; 85% to 90% are singletons and the top ten take under 5%. V was clipped by 0 bases and J by 5 bases; unmatched bases: 4. Germline CDR1 GTSNPN, CDR2 SVGIG (reference sequence). The CDR3 is made up of 15 amino acids. The TCR comes from a woman in her 70s with acute or convalescent COVID-19. Source material: peripheral blood. The rearrangement uses TRBV30 and TRBJ2-5; 12 bases match TRBD2. The CDR3 here is CAWSVTSGSAETQYF. The DNA of the CDR3 is TGTGCCTGGAGTGTGACTAGCGGGAGTGCGGAGACCCAGTACTTC. The full variable domain, its missing parts supplied by reference TRBV30 and TRBJ2-5, is SQTIHQWPATLVQPVGSPLSLECTVEGTSNPNLYWYRQAAGRGLQLLFYSVGIGQISSEVPQNLSASRPQDRQFILSSKKLLLSDSGFYLCAWSVTSGSAETQYFGPGTRLLVL.